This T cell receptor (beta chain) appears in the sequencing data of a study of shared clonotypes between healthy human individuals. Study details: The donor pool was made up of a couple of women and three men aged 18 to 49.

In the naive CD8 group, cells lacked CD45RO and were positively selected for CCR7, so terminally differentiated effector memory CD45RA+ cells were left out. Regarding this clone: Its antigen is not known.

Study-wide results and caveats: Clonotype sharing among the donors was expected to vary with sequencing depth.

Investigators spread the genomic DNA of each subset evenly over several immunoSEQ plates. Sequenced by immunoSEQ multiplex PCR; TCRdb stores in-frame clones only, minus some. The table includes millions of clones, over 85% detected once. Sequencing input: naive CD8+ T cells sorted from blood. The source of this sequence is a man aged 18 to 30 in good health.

CDR3 sequence: CASSSGPYYEQYF. The CDR3 DNA reads TGTGCCAGCAGCAGTGGACCCTACTACGAGCAGTACTTC. The V gene is TRBV7-8, the J gene TRBJ2-7; D unresolved. Germline V gives CDR1 SGHVS, CDR2 FQNEAQ. This CDR3 is built from 13 residues. Trimming removed 5 bases at V and 3 bases at J, with 11 bases between.